The clone carrying this T cell receptor (beta chain) was seen more than once but under ten times. The PCR ran on 60 Vbeta and 13 Jbeta primers. The data were produced by immunoSEQ multiplex PCR, yet TCRdb's version contains in-frame clones alone and is incomplete. The sample records about 160,000 clones, 81% being singletons. These data come from a study of cytomegalovirus exposure and HLA in healthy donors. Study at large: Earlier results showed 117 million unique TCR beta sequences derived from roughly 190 million T cells. An early release of data contained 75 million to 90 million unique TCRs, which came from HLA-typed donors.

V shed 0 bases and J shed 1 base, with 9 bases lying between them. The CDR3 loop spans 15 amino acids. The V gene's germline CDR1 is SGHTA and CDR2 FQGNSA. The chain joins TRBV7-2 to TRBJ1-2; D not resolved. The origin of this receptor is a woman in her forties or fifties in good health and CMV-seronegative. The sample consisted of PBMCs. CDR3 bases: TGTGCCAGCAGCTTAGCGACGGGGTTTAACTATGGCTACACCTTC. Translating it yields CASSLATGFNYGYTF.